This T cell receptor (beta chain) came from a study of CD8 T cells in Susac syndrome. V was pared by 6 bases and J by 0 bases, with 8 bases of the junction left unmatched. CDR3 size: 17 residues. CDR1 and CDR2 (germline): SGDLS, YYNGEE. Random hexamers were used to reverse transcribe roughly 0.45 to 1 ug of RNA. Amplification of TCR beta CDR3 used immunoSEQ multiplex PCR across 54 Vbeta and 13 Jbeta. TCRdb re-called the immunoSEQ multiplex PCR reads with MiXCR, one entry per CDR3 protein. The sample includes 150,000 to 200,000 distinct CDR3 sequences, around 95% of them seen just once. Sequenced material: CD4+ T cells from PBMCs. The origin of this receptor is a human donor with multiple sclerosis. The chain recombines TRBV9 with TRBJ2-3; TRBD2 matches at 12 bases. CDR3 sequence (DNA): TGTGCCAGCAACGTGGGACTAGCGGGTACTAGCACAGATACGCAGTATTTT. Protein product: CASNVGLAGTSTDTQYF.